Each of the 10 T cell receptor beta chains below was sequenced from the same sample in a study of CD4 T cells in relation to SARS-CoV-2 and coronaviruses. Here immunoSEQ multiplex PCR was the method, and the copy in TCRdb shows in-frame clones only, minus some. The sample has about 43,000 clones; over 75% are singletons. Their antigen targets remain unknown. Source material: naive CD4+ T cells from PBMCs, cultured in vitro. Noted subset: naive CD4+ T cells isolated by negative enrichment. These receptors originate from an adult with COVID-19.

The CDR3 spells CASSSPGQGANEQFF. CDR3 nucleotides: TGTGCCAGCAGCTCTCCGGGACAGGGGGCAAATGAGCAGTTCTTC. V is TRBV7-3 and J is TRBJ2-1; TRBD1 agrees at 12 bases. The CDR3 runs to 15 residues. CDR1 is SGHTA and CDR2 is FQGTGA in the germline V gene. V dropped 4 bases and J dropped 7; count of bases not matched to a gene: 5.

This clone has only a few counts. This chain connects TRBV20-1 to TRBJ1-5, with TRBD1 identical over 7 bases. CDR1 is DFQATT and CDR2 is SNEGSKA in the germline V gene (reference sequence). V lost 3 bases to trimming and J lost 1 base; unmatched junction nucleotides: 6. The CDR3 consists of 15 residues. In DNA, the CDR3 is TGCAGTGCTAGTATATGGGACAGCAGCAATCAGCCCCAGCATTTT. It encodes CSASIWDSSNQPQHF.

The rearrangement links TRBV21-1 to TRBJ2-4; TRBD1 reflects the table's D call only, with no check against the DNA. TRBV21-1 is flagged as a pseudogene. The CDR3 extends over 16 amino acids. DNA for the CDR3: TGTGCCAGCAGCAAAGGTACAGTAAAAGCCAAAAACATTCAGTACTTC. This encodes CASSKGTVKAKNIQYF.

The chain has TRBV7-8 and TRBJ2-3; D possibly corresponds to TRBD2 (6 bases). Trimming stripped 4 bases from V and 0 bases from J, with 11 bases between. CDR1 and CDR2 (germline): SGHVS, FQNEAQ. The CDR3 is 15 residues long. CDR3 amino acids: CASSSLALSTDTQYF. CDR3 nucleotide sequence: TGTGCCAGCAGCTCCCTAGCGTTAAGCACAGATACGCAGTATTTT.

The chain carries TRBV15 and TRBJ1-1; D is ambiguous. The CDR3 has 14 residues. Germline V gene sequence: CDR1 LNHNV, CDR2 YYDKDF (reference sequence). V lost 0 bases to trimming and J lost 6 bases, with 11 bases between them. The CDR3 nucleotides are TGTGCCACCAGCAGAGATCACCCCTCGGCTGAAGCTTTCTTT. As protein: CATSRDHPSAEAFF.

The chain links TRBV4-1 to TRBJ2-7, with TRBD2 matching 9 bases. Per germline, CDR1 MGHRA and CDR2 YSYEKL. The junction had 16 bases not matched to a gene; V was cut back by 0 bases and J by 1 base. The CDR3 sequence is 20 residues long. The CDR3 is CASSQDQVTSGPPRSYEQYF. CDR3 coding DNA: TGCGCCAGCAGCCAAGATCAGGTGACTAGCGGACCCCCTAGATCCTACGAGCAGTACTTC.

The CDR3: CASSPDGYEQYF. Here the CDR3 DNA reads TGCGCCAGCAGCCCAGACGGCTACGAGCAGTACTTC. The V gene is TRBV4-1, the J gene TRBJ2-7; D not resolved. V was pared by 4 bases and J by 3 bases, with 7 bases between. Germline CDR1 and CDR2: MGHRA and YSYEKL. This CDR3 contains 12 residues.

V and J are TRBV2 and TRBJ2-3; the match to TRBD2 covers 14 bases. CDR3 length: 18 residues. Trimming took 0 bases from V and 4 from J; bases not matched to a gene: 6. Germline V gives CDR1 SNHLY, CDR2 FYNNEI. Here the CDR3 DNA reads TGTGCCAGCAGTGAAGCCATCGGACTAGCGGGAGGACCAGATACGCAGTATTTT. This sequence encodes CASSEAIGLAGGPDTQYF.

This clone was counted between two and nine times. This chain joins TRBV5-1 and TRBJ2-1; TRBD1 or TRBD2 may be the D gene (5 bases each). Germline CDR1 reads SGHRS; CDR2 reads YFSETQ. With 0 bases removed from V and 7 bases from J, the gap between germline ends came to 11 bases. The CDR3 extends over 14 amino acids. As DNA, the CDR3 is TGCGCCAGCAGCTTGGCATGGGGGACGAATGAGCAGTTCTTC. Residues: CASSLAWGTNEQFF.

The rearrangement joins TRBV27 to TRBJ2-7; a weak D match, TRBD2 (7 bases). Germline CDR1 and CDR2: MNHEY and SMNVEV (reference sequence). This CDR3 has 14 amino acids. Trimming removed 3 bases at V and 4 bases at J, with 13 bases between. The CDR3 region is CASSLGGGRYEQYF. CDR3 DNA sequence: TGTGCCAGCAGTTTGGGCGGGGGCCGGTACGAGCAGTACTTC.